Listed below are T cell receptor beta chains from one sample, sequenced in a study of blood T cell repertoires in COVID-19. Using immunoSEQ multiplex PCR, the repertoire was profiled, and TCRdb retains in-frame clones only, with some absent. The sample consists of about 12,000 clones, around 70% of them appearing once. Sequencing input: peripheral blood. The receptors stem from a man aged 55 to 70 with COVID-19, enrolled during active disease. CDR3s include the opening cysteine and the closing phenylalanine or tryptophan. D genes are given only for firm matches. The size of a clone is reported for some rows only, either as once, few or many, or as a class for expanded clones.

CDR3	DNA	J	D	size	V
CASSRQLGGLDYGYTF	TGTGCCAGCAGCCGACAGCTGGGGGGATTGGACTATGGCTACACCTTC	TRBJ1-2	.	.	TRBV7-9
CASSLRHGRGGTDTQYF	TGTGCCAGCAGTTTACGGCACGGGAGGGGCGGCACAGATACGCAGTATTTT	TRBJ2-3	TRBD2	.	TRBV27
CASSLHREETQYF	TGTGCCAGCAGCTTACACAGGGAAGAGACCCAGTACTTC	TRBJ2-5	.	.	TRBV11-1
CAISEKLEGDGYNEQFF	TGTGCCATCAGTGAGAAACTGGAGGGAGACGGGTACAATGAGCAGTTCTTC	TRBJ2-1	.	medium-sized	TRBV10-3
CASKEGPLGYTF	TGTGCCAGCAAGGAGGGGCCCCTGGGCTACACCTTC	TRBJ1-2	.	once	TRBV28
CASSLGYEWTGELFF	TGTGCCAGCAGCTTAGGCTATGAGTGGACCGGGGAGCTGTTTTTT	TRBJ2-2	.	large	TRBV13
CSALGVTSGSYNEQFF	TGCAGCGCATTGGGGGTAACTAGCGGGAGCTACAATGAGCAGTTCTTC	TRBJ2-1	TRBD2	.	TRBV29-1
CASSLSQGATSYEQYF	TGCGCCAGCAGCTTGTCTCAGGGCGCAACTTCCTACGAGCAGTACTTC	TRBJ2-7	.	few	TRBV5-1
CASSPRQGNEAFF	TGTGCCAGCAGTCCGCGACAGGGTAATGAAGCTTTCTTT	TRBJ1-1	TRBD1	.	TRBV27
CASSLLLQETQYF	TGTGCCAGCAGCTTGTTACTCCAAGAGACCCAGTACTTC	TRBJ2-5	.	.	TRBV5-4
CASSERSDSPLHF	TGCGCCAGCAGCGAACGTTCAGATTCACCCCTCCACTTT	TRBJ1-6	.	.	TRBV5-1
CASSVETGGTGELFF	TGTGCCAGCAGCGTAGAAACAGGGGGTACCGGGGAGCTGTTTTTT	TRBJ2-2	TRBD1	.	TRBV9
CASSHTEGDTQYF	TGCGCCAGCAGCCACACGGAGGGGGATACGCAGTATTTT	TRBJ2-3	.	.	TRBV4-3
CAWSVRDRVYEQYF	TGTGCCTGGAGTGTACGTGACAGGGTCTACGAGCAGTACTTC	TRBJ2-7	TRBD1	.	TRBV30
CASRPRAGSNEQFF	TGTGCCAGCAGACCTAGGGCGGGGAGCAATGAGCAGTTCTTC	TRBJ2-1	.	.	TRBV7-2
CASSNLADPGELFF	TGTGCCAGCAGCAATCTAGCGGACCCCGGGGAGCTGTTTTTT	TRBJ2-2	TRBD2	once	TRBV5-8
CATNRGDEGEQFF	TGTGCCACCAACAGGGGTGATGAGGGTGAGCAGTTCTTC	TRBJ2-1	TRBD1	.	TRBV10-3
CASSKNVGWRGLSYEQYF	TGTGCCAGCAGCAAAAATGTAGGTTGGCGGGGGCTCTCCTACGAGCAGTACTTC	TRBJ2-7	.	.	TRBV21-1
CASSLQGGAEAFF	TGCGCCAGCAGCCTCCAGGGCGGGGCTGAAGCTTTCTTT	TRBJ1-1	.	.	TRBV5-1
CASSIGNTGELFF	TGCGCCAGCAGCATCGGGAACACCGGGGAGCTGTTTTTT	TRBJ2-2	.	.	TRBV5-1
CASSLRGSGGAGRDTQYF	TGTGCCAGCAGTTTAAGAGGGAGCGGGGGGGCCGGCCGGGATACGCAGTATTTT	TRBJ2-3	TRBD2	.	TRBV27
CASSEGTEYEQYF	TGTGCCAGCAGCGAGGGGACAGAATACGAGCAGTACTTC	TRBJ2-7	TRBD1	.	TRBV9
CASSAWTSGGTDTQYF	TGTGCCAGTAGTGCTTGGACTAGCGGGGGGACAGATACGCAGTATTTT	TRBJ2-3	TRBD2	.	TRBV19
CASSERIAGVVDEQFF	TGTGCCAGCAGTGAAAGGATAGCGGGAGTGGTCGATGAGCAGTTCTTC	TRBJ2-1	TRBD2	.	TRBV2
CASSGFSISPQHF	TGTGCCAGCTCAGGGTTCTCAATCAGCCCCCAGCATTTT	TRBJ1-5	.	few	TRBV19
CASSSGLAGGTDTQYF	TGTGCCAGCAGTTCAGGACTAGCGGGGGGCACAGATACGCAGTATTTT	TRBJ2-3	TRBD2	.	TRBV6-5
CASSESRAARPNEKLFF	TGTGCCAGCAGTGAATCGCGGGCAGCAAGGCCGAATGAAAAACTGTTTTTT	TRBJ1-4	.	.	TRBV6-1
CASSAQGFTLSYDYGYTF	TGTGCCAGCAGCGCACAGGGTTTTACCCTAAGCTATGACTATGGCTACACCTTC	TRBJ1-2	.	.	TRBV9
CASTGDYEQYF	TGTGCCAGCACGGGGGACTACGAGCAGTACTTC	TRBJ2-7	.	.	TRBV6-5
CASSLVQGSTDTQYF	TGTGCCAGCAGCTTAGTTCAGGGGAGCACAGATACGCAGTATTTT	TRBJ2-3	.	.	TRBV11-1
CSVGSFTAGNTEAFF	TGCAGCGTCGGGTCGTTCACAGCGGGAAACACTGAAGCTTTCTTT	TRBJ1-1	.	.	TRBV29-1
CASWGGSSYEQYF	TGTGCCAGCTGGGGCGGTAGCTCCTACGAGCAGTACTTC	TRBJ2-7	.	once	TRBV27
CASSEGQAYNEQFF	TGTGCCAGCAGCGAGGGACAGGCGTACAATGAGCAGTTCTTC	TRBJ2-1	TRBD1	few	TRBV5-6
CAISPPLSGTIYF	TGTGCCATCAGTCCGCCCTTATCCGGCACCATATATTTT	TRBJ1-3	.	.	TRBV10-3
CASSSPGQGPYNEQFF	TGTGCCAGCAGCTCGCCGGGACAGGGTCCCTACAATGAGCAGTTCTTC	TRBJ2-1	TRBD1	.	TRBV5-4
CASSQDRGYNEQFF	TGTGCCAGCAGCCAAGATCGGGGGTACAATGAGCAGTTCTTC	TRBJ2-1	.	once	TRBV14
CASSLLQVYEQYF	TGTGCCAGCAGTTTATTACAGGTCTACGAGCAGTACTTC	TRBJ2-7	.	few	TRBV28
CASSPGTAIYNSPLHF	TGTGCCAGCAGCCCGGGGACAGCCATTTATAATTCACCCCTCCACTTT	TRBJ1-6	TRBD1	.	TRBV7-8
CASSFFRTAGNTIYF	TGTGCCAGCAGTTTCTTCCGCACGGCTGGAAACACCATATATTTT	TRBJ1-3	.	few	TRBV28
CATLTPNREAFF	TGTGCCACCTTGACACCTAACCGGGAAGCTTTCTTT	TRBJ1-1	.	few	TRBV27
CASSPGGYSNQPQHF	TGTGCCAGCAGCCCAGGGGGTTATAGCAATCAGCCCCAGCATTTT	TRBJ1-5	TRBD1	.	TRBV6-5
CASIGGGFNYGYTF	TGTGCCAGCATAGGGGGCGGATTTAACTATGGCTACACCTTC	TRBJ1-2	TRBD1	.	TRBV2
CASSDSDNNEQFF	TGTGCCAGCAGTGACTCGGACAACAATGAGCAGTTCTTC	TRBJ2-1	.	.	TRBV6-4
CASSLGVWGGTEAFF	TGTGCCAGCAGTTTAGGAGTGTGGGGAGGGACTGAAGCTTTCTTT	TRBJ1-1	.	few	TRBV28
CASSIWAKTNTEAFF	TGTGCCAGTAGTATTTGGGCCAAAACGAACACTGAAGCTTTCTTT	TRBJ1-1	.	.	TRBV19
CASSLWEQGKETQYF	TGTGCCAGCAGTTTATGGGAACAGGGCAAAGAGACCCAGTACTTC	TRBJ2-5	.	.	TRBV28
CASSWTSGKQFF	TGTGCCAGCAGTTGGACTAGCGGGAAACAGTTCTTC	TRBJ2-1	TRBD2	.	TRBV6-5
CATLGSGNTIYF	TGTGCAACGCTAGGGAGCGGAAACACCATATATTTT	TRBJ1-3	.	few	TRBV2
CASSPIFGQDYNSPLHF	TGTGCCAGCAGCCCCATCTTCGGACAGGACTATAATTCACCCCTCCACTTT	TRBJ1-6	TRBD1	.	TRBV13
CSVDLSYTSDDSTDTQYF	TGCAGCGTTGATCTGTCCTACACTAGCGATGATAGCACAGATACGCAGTATTTT	TRBJ2-3	TRBD2	.	TRBV29-1
CASSPPGGPYGYTF	TGTGCCAGCAGTCCGCCAGGGGGGCCCTATGGCTACACCTTC	TRBJ1-2	TRBD1	.	TRBV7-2